The clone carrying this T cell receptor beta chain was observed many times. This record belongs to a study of early T cells in non-severe SARS-CoV-2 infection. TCRdb reanalysed the 5' RACE reads using MiXCR and keeps one entry per CDR3 protein. The sample shows about 48,000 distinct CDR3 sequences, roughly 5.3% of them seen only once. CDR1 MRHNA and CDR2 SNTAGT come from the germline V gene. This CDR3 spans 14 amino acids. V shed 5 bases and J 1 base; nucleotides not matched to a gene: 3. The material sequenced was whole blood. This receptor was taken from an adult who was a healthcare worker with PCR-confirmed SARS-CoV-2 infection or an uninfected control (not recorded which). The rearrangement uses TRBV6-4 and TRBJ2-3; 7 bases are shared with TRBD2. The DNA for the CDR3 is TGTGCCAGCAGTCCCAGCGGGGGCACAGATACGCAGTATTTT. The encoded protein is CASSPSGGTDTQYF.